This TCR beta chain was identified in a study of blood T cell repertoires in COVID-19. Background on the study: Material from acute and convalescent COVID-19 was sourced from the United States, Italy and Spain. T cells, B-cell-depleted T cells, or PBMCs supplied cDNA or gDNA.

Original analysis: The assay estimated nucleated cells by amplifying reference gene primers. The data were produced by immunoSEQ multiplex PCR, yet TCRdb's version contains in-frame clones alone and is incomplete. V, J and clone size reflect that table, while D and trimming were determined from the DNA. The sample has fewer than 200,000 clones, 65% to 90% seen once. Cohorts were assigned according to the clinical history that participants reported. The CDR3 has 12 amino acids. The ends were cut back, 2 bases at V and 12 bases at J, with 8 bases in the middle. Germline CDR1 is SGHTA and CDR2 is FQGNSA.

The chain recombines TRBV7-2 with TRBJ1-6; no firm D call. The receptor was isolated from a woman aged 55-69 years with acute COVID-19. Sequencing was performed on PBMCs or T cells enriched from blood (not recorded which). CDR3 DNA: TGTGCCAGCAGCTTACCGGGAGGACCCCTCCACTTT. It encodes CASSLPGGPLHF.